Shown below are 3 T cell receptor beta chains from a single sample sequenced in a study of early T cells in non-severe SARS-CoV-2 infection. TCRdb processed the 5' RACE reads anew with MiXCR; each CDR3 protein has one entry. The table records some 50,000 distinct CDR3 sequences, roughly 9% of them present only once. The sample was whole blood. The receptors were sampled from an adult who was a healthcare worker with PCR-confirmed SARS-CoV-2 infection or an uninfected control (not recorded which).

In this sample, this clonotype turned up a few times. The chain employs TRBV11-2 and TRBJ2-5; 9 nucleotides align to TRBD2. Germline lookup yields CDR1 SGHAT and CDR2 FQNNGV. This CDR3 spans 16 amino acids. After removal of 1 base from V and 1 base from J, the junction contained 4 bases not matched to a gene. CDR3 loop: CASSLVAGGVQETQYF. CDR3 DNA sequence: TGTGCCAGCAGCTTAGTGGCGGGGGGGGTCCAAGAGACCCAGTACTTC. Variable domain in full (rest from reference TRBV11-2 and TRBJ2-5): EAGVAQSPRYKIIEKRQSVAFWCNPISGHATLYWYQQILGQGPKLLIQFQNNGVVDDSQLPKDRFSAERLKGVDSTLKIQPAKLEDSAVYLCASSLVAGGVQETQYFGPGTRLLVL.

This clonotype was seen a few times. The chain recombines TRBV11-2 with TRBJ2-2, with TRBD1 as a possible D gene (6 bases). The CDR3 loop spans 15 amino acids. The germline V and J ends were trimmed by 3 bases and 4 bases, with 12 bases remaining between them. Germline assignment: CDR1 SGHAT and CDR2 FQNNGV. CDR3 in amino acids: CASSFDRTSTGELFF. In DNA, the CDR3 is TGTGCCAGCAGCTTCGACAGGACAAGCACCGGGGAGCTGTTTTTT. Full variable domain (missing parts from reference TRBV11-2 and TRBJ2-2): EAGVAQSPRYKIIEKRQSVAFWCNPISGHATLYWYQQILGQGPKLLIQFQNNGVVDDSQLPKDRFSAERLKGVDSTLKIQPAKLEDSAVYLCASSFDRTSTGELFFGEGSRLTVL.

This clonotype turned up a few times. The chain links TRBV19 to TRBJ2-7; 7 bases are shared with TRBD1. The CDR3 runs to 15 residues. Germline-derived CDR1 and CDR2 are LNHDA and SQIVND (reference sequence). After removal of 4 bases from V and 2 bases from J, the junction contained 8 bases not matched to a gene. The CDR3: CASSSAGTATYEQYF. The DNA of the CDR3 is TGTGCCAGTAGTAGTGCCGGGACAGCCACCTACGAGCAGTACTTC.